One and the same sample provided the 30 T cell receptor beta chains below, sequenced in a study of shared clonotypes between healthy human individuals. Assay used: immunoSEQ multiplex PCR; TCRdb lists only in-frame clones, some missing. The sample carries 2 million to 2.5 million clones, more than 85% recorded once. The source material was naive CD4+ T cells from PBMCs. The subset: CD45RA+ positively selected. The receptors derive from a man aged 18 to 30 in good health. Some clones in this sample may be carry-over from other donors' samples.

This chain links TRBV7-9 with TRBJ1-1; D is unresolved. V lost 8 bases and J 5 bases, leaving 12 bases between the germline ends. Germline CDR1 SEHNR, CDR2 FQNEAQ (reference sequence). The CDR3 is made up of 12 amino acids. The CDR3 here is CASYLGLTEAFF. The CDR3, as DNA: TGTGCCAGCTACCTAGGGTTGACTGAAGCTTTCTTT.

The chain couples TRBV29-1 to TRBJ1-1, with 8 positions matching TRBD1. The CDR3 runs 14 residues. From germline, CDR1 is SQVTM and CDR2 ANQGSEA. V lost 0 bases and J lost 7; bases outside the gene matches: 7. The CDR3 spells CSVEDRAGGLEAFF. The CDR3 DNA reads as TGCAGCGTTGAAGATAGGGCAGGGGGCCTTGAAGCTTTCTTT.

The J gene is TRBJ1-4, the V gene TRBV6-6, with D possibly TRBD1 on 6 matching bases. The CDR3 has 16 amino acids. Germline CDR1 MNHNY, CDR2 SVGAGI (reference sequence). V was clipped by 5 bases and J by 4 bases, with 17 bases between them. The DNA of the CDR3 is TGTGCCAGCAGTCAGGGGAGGGGACGGGGTAATGAAAAACTGTTTTTT. It codes for CASSQGRGRGNEKLFF.

The chain recombines TRBV6-1 with TRBJ2-2, with TRBD2 as a possible D gene (6 bases). CDR1 and CDR2 from the germline V gene are MNHNS and SASEGT. The CDR3 sequence is 14 residues long. V lost 9 bases, J lost 6 bases, and 17 bases lay in between. The chain's CDR3 is CASRASAEPGELFF. DNA for the CDR3: TGTGCCAGTCGGGCTAGCGCGGAACCCGGGGAGCTGTTTTTT.

A word on this clone: Other DNA sequences within the sample encode an identical CDR3. The chain employs TRBV5-1 and TRBJ1-4; tentative D call: TRBD1 (5 bases). Germline assignment: CDR1 SGHRS and CDR2 YFSETQ. The CDR3 extends over 14 amino acids. Trimming cost V 1 base and J 8 bases, with 12 bases left between them. CDR3 in DNA: TGCGCCAGCAGCTTGCAGGGATCGGACGAAAAACTGTTTTTT. Its protein product is CASSLQGSDEKLFF.

The CDR3 DNA sequence: TGTGCCAGCAGCTATGATAGAACTAGCACAGATACGCAGTATTTT. Its translation is CASSYDRTSTDTQYF. The chain uses TRBV5-6 and TRBJ2-3, with D unclear. CDR3 size: 15 residues. The ends were cut back, 3 bases at V and 0 bases at J, with 11 bases in the middle. Germline assignment: CDR1 SGHDT and CDR2 YYEEEE.

The chain links TRBV10-3 to TRBJ2-7; 12 bases align to TRBD2. The junction had 5 bases not matched to a gene; V was cut back by 2 bases and J by 3 bases. Germline CDR1 ENHRY, CDR2 SYGVKD. The CDR3 covers 16 residues. The DNA of the CDR3 is TGTGCCATCAGTGAGAGCGGACTAGCGGGACACTACGAGCAGTACTTC. Residues: CAISESGLAGHYEQYF.

The CDR3 coding sequence is TGCGCCAGCAGCTTCAACCCCGGGACAAAGAACACTGAAGCTTTCTTT. This encodes CASSFNPGTKNTEAFF. This chain uses TRBV5-1 with TRBJ1-1; a possible D gene is TRBD1 (6 bases). CDR3 length equals 16 residues. V was clipped by 2 bases and J by 1 base, with 15 bases between them. Germline CDR1 reads SGHRS; CDR2 reads YFSETQ. Full variable domain (missing parts from reference TRBV5-1 and TRBJ1-1): KAGVTQTPRYLIKTRGQQVTLSCSPISGHRSVSWYQQTPGQGLQFLFEYFSETQRNKGNFPGRFSGRQFSNSRSEMNVSTLELGDSALYLCASSFNPGTKNTEAFFGQGTRLTVV.

This clone was found a few times. This sequence joins TRBV4-1 and TRBJ1-5; no reliable D call. Trimming removed 3 bases at V and 7 bases at J, with 10 bases between. In germline, CDR1 is MGHRA, CDR2 YSYEKL. The CDR3 length is 13 residues. CDR3 protein: CASSHGQRQPQHF. The DNA for the CDR3 is TGCGCCAGCAGCCATGGGCAGCGGCAGCCCCAGCATTTT.

This clone has more than one count but fewer than ten. Other nucleotide sequences in the sample specify the same CDR3. V is TRBV20-1 and J is TRBJ2-1; D ambiguous. The CDR3 runs to 11 residues. Germline-derived CDR1 and CDR2 are DFQATT and SNEGSKA (reference sequence). V lost 3 bases to trimming and J lost 1 base, with 1 base between them. This CDR3 reads CSASSYNEQFF. CDR3 sequence (DNA): TGCAGTGCTAGTTCCTACAATGAGCAGTTCTTC.

This sequence joins TRBV28 and TRBJ2-1; 8 bases line up with TRBD2. V lost 5 bases to trimming and J lost 1 base; unmatched junction nucleotides: 10. The CDR3 runs to 17 residues. Per germline, CDR1 MDHEN and CDR2 SYDVKM. The CDR3 sequence: CASSGYSGTRSYNEQFF. The CDR3 DNA reads as TGTGCCAGCAGTGGCTACTCCGGGACTAGATCCTACAATGAGCAGTTCTTC.

The rearrangement joins TRBV19 to TRBJ2-6, with 9 bases that match TRBD1. The germline V gene encodes CDR1 LNHDA and CDR2 SQIVND (reference sequence). With V trimmed by 5 bases and J by 4 bases, 6 bases remained unmatched. There are 16 residues in the CDR3. CDR3 coding DNA: TGTGCCAGTAGTGTCGGGACAGGGCCGGGGGCCAACGTCCTGACTTTC. Residues: CASSVGTGPGANVLTF.

V is TRBV5-4 and J is TRBJ2-7, with 11 bases identical to TRBD2. The CDR3 is 15 amino acids. In germline, CDR1 is SGHNT, CDR2 YYREEE (reference sequence). With V trimmed by 3 bases and J by 6 bases, 8 bases remained unmatched. The CDR3 bases are TGTGCCAGCAGCTCCATTAGCGGGAGGGCGACCGAGCAGTACTTC. It yields the protein CASSSISGRATEQYF.

CDR3: CASSLAVSGGRNEQFF. For the CDR3, the DNA is TGTGCCAGCAGCTTGGCCGTCTCAGGGGGCCGTAATGAGCAGTTCTTC. V gene TRBV5-4 combines with J gene TRBJ2-1, with TRBD1 identical over 8 bases. The V segment lost 0 bases and the J segment 7 bases; nucleotides outside the gene matches: 9. Germline loops: CDR1 SGHNT, CDR2 YYREEE (reference sequence). The CDR3 sequence is 16 residues long. Full variable domain (outside the CDR3, taken from reference TRBV5-4 and TRBJ2-1): ETGVTQSPTHLIKTRGQQVTLRCSSQSGHNTVSWYQQALGQGPQFIFQYYREEENGRGNFPPRFSGLQFPNYSSELNVNALELDDSALYLCASSLAVSGGRNEQFFGPGTRLTVL.

The chain employs TRBV29-1 and TRBJ2-7; the match to TRBD2 covers 8 bases. This CDR3 contains 16 residues. V lost 6 bases and J lost 1; bases outside the gene matches: 14. Germline CDR1 SQVTM, CDR2 ANQGSEA. For the CDR3, the DNA is TGCAGCGTGGGATCGGGGGGCAGCGGGAGTTCCTACGAGCAGTACTTC. This gives the protein CSVGSGGSGSSYEQYF.

J is TRBJ2-5 and V is TRBV29-1, with a possible D match to TRBD1 (6 bases). The germline CDR1 and CDR2 sequences are SQVTM and ANQGSEA. The CDR3 is 13 amino acids. V lost 6 bases and J 6 bases, leaving 17 bases between the germline ends. Written as DNA, the CDR3 is TGCAGCGTGCTACTGGACAGCTGGAAGACCCAGTACTTC. This encodes CSVLLDSWKTQYF.

The rearrangement links TRBV9 to TRBJ2-2; D uncertain. The CDR3 is 15 residues long. V was clipped by 0 bases and J by 3 bases, with 9 bases between them. The V gene's germline CDR1 is SGDLS and CDR2 YYNGEE. Here the CDR3 DNA reads TGTGCCAGCAGCGTAGAACCAGCGTACACCGGGGAGCTGTTTTTT. Translated, it gives CASSVEPAYTGELFF.

The chain uses TRBV28 and TRBJ1-1; no reliable D call. From germline, CDR1 is MDHEN and CDR2 SYDVKM. This CDR3 is built from 16 residues. V lost 6 bases and J lost 4, with 21 bases in between. The CDR3 DNA reads as TGTGCCAGCAGCCCTCGCCCGAGCTTTGGTGCCACTGAAGCTTTCTTT. Its protein is CASSPRPSFGATEAFF.

The chain joins TRBV7-2 to TRBJ1-5; D gene ambiguous. The V and J ends lost 1 base and 6 bases respectively, with 10 bases between them. The CDR3 is made up of 14 amino acids. Germline CDR1 SGHTA, CDR2 FQGNSA. The CDR3 loop reads CASSLVGRSQPQHF. CDR3 nucleotides: TGTGCCAGCAGCTTAGTCGGACGAAGTCAGCCCCAGCATTTT.

The chain recombines TRBV2 with TRBJ2-5; possibly TRBD1 for D (5 bases). V dropped 6 bases and J dropped 1 base, with 9 bases sitting between them. The CDR3 is made up of 13 amino acids. Germline loops: CDR1 SNHLY, CDR2 FYNNEI. The DNA for the CDR3 is TGTGCCAGCAGCAGGGCAGTCCAAGAGACCCAGTACTTC. It codes for CASSRAVQETQYF.

V and J are TRBV18 and TRBJ2-3, with 7 bases lining up with TRBD1. V lost 4 bases and J lost 4; bases outside the gene matches: 8. Germline V CDR1 and CDR2: KGHSH, LQKENI. This CDR3 has 15 amino acids. The CDR3 reads CASSLPTGSPDTQYF. DNA of the CDR3: TGTGCCAGCTCACTTCCGACAGGGTCCCCAGATACGCAGTATTTT.

This clone was counted a few times. V gene TRBV29-1 combines with J gene TRBJ1-1; weak D call: TRBD1 (5 bases). This CDR3 is built from 11 residues. From germline, CDR1 is SQVTM and CDR2 ANQGSEA. With 6 bases removed from V and 5 bases from J, the gap between germline ends came to 10 bases. Here the CDR3 DNA reads TGCAGCGTCCAGGAGGGGACTGAAGCTTTCTTT. Residues: CSVQEGTEAFF.

The chain recombines TRBV11-3 with TRBJ2-5, with 10 nucleotides matching TRBD2. The trim removed 4 bases at V and 3 bases at J, leaving 2 bases unmatched. The V gene's germline CDR1 is SGHNT and CDR2 YENEEA. The CDR3 spans 14 residues. This CDR3 is CASSSGLAEETQYF. CDR3 in DNA: TGTGCCAGCAGCTCTGGACTAGCGGAAGAGACCCAGTACTTC.

The chain joins TRBV6-1 to TRBJ2-7; the match to TRBD1 covers 8 bases. CDR1 and CDR2 from the germline V gene are MNHNS and SASEGT. Losses at the gene ends were 6 bases for V and 4 bases for J; bases not matched to a gene: 8. The CDR3 is 14 residues long. CDR3 nucleotides: TGTGCCAGCAGCATCGGGACAGGTTTTTACGAGCAGTACTTC. Translated, it gives CASSIGTGFYEQYF.

The chain combines TRBV7-9 with TRBJ2-1, with TRBD2 matching over 11 bases. CDR1 and CDR2 from the germline V gene are SEHNR and FQNEAQ (reference sequence). The CDR3 spans 18 residues. The junction had 15 bases not matched to a gene; V was cut back by 5 bases and J by 6 bases. CDR3 region: CASSRARYVAGGGNEQFF. Written as DNA, the CDR3 is TGTGCCAGCAGCCGGGCCCGTTACGTAGCGGGAGGGGGCAATGAGCAGTTCTTC.

This chain joins TRBV27 and TRBJ2-1; tentative D call: TRBD1 (5 bases). The germline CDR1 and CDR2 sequences are MNHEY and SMNVEV (reference sequence). The ends were cut back, 2 bases at V and 4 bases at J, with 15 bases in the middle. The CDR3 length is 16 residues. CDR3 residues: CASSLDTDRLYNEQFF. CDR3 sequence (DNA): TGTGCCAGCAGTTTAGACACTGACAGATTATACAATGAGCAGTTCTTC.

The chain employs TRBV7-9 and TRBJ1-5; D not resolved. Trimming removed 8 bases from V and 9 bases from J, with 11 bases in between. CDR3 length: 11 residues. CDR1 SEHNR and CDR2 FQNEAQ come from the germline V gene (reference sequence). The CDR3 region has the DNA TGTGCCAGCCCGCAGGAGGGGCCCCAGCATTTT. The encoded protein is CASPQEGPQHF.

The gene calls are TRBV5-5 and TRBJ2-1; 8 nucleotides match TRBD2. The germline V gene has CDR1 SGHKS and CDR2 YYEKEE (reference sequence). With 4 bases clipped from V and 9 bases from J, the junction kept 9 bases outside the gene matches. The CDR3 has 14 residues. CDR3 sequence reads: CASSDLAGGFEQFF. For the CDR3, the DNA is TGTGCCAGCAGCGACCTCGCGGGAGGCTTTGAGCAGTTCTTC.

This clone was recorded only once. The chain has TRBV4-3 and TRBJ2-7; weak D call: TRBD2 (8 bases). Germline assignment: CDR1 LGHNA and CDR2 YSLEER. The CDR3 loop spans 13 amino acids. V dropped 4 bases and J dropped 5 bases, with 12 bases sitting between them. The CDR3 sequence is CASSPGGGDEQYF. As DNA, the CDR3 is TGCGCCAGCAGCCCGGGAGGGGGCGACGAGCAGTACTTC.

This chain joins TRBV11-2 and TRBJ2-3, with D possibly matching TRBD1 (6 bases). The CDR3 is 15 amino acids. Per the germline V gene, CDR1 is SGHAT and CDR2 is FQNNGV. Trimming stripped 7 bases from V and 4 bases from J, with 18 bases between. CDR3 nucleotide sequence: TGTGCCAGCAACTATCAGGGGACACTAGCAGATACGCAGTATTTT. Encoded protein: CASNYQGTLADTQYF.